Listed here is a single T cell receptor beta chain. Its antigen is unknown. These data belong to a study of CD8 T cells in Susac syndrome. Points from the study as a whole: The study conceded that relatively few individuals underwent its TCR sequencing and HLA analysis.

Healthy donors formed controls matched for age and sex. Germline V lookup: CDR1 SGHDT, CDR2 YYEEEE. After removal of 4 bases from V and 7 bases from J, the junction contained 10 bases not matched to a gene. The CDR3 covers 15 residues. A quantity of roughly 0.5 to 1 ug RNA underwent reverse transcription using random hexamers. TCRdb itself ran the immunoSEQ multiplex PCR reads through MiXCR, one entry per CDR3 protein. The sample has roughly 130,000 distinct CDR3 sequences; 90% to 95% are singletons. The TCR comes from a human donor in good health. Sequencing input: CD4+ T cells from PBMCs. This chain connects TRBV5-6 to TRBJ2-1, with 8 bases matching TRBD2. CDR3 amino acids: CASSIPSGLRNEQFF. The CDR3 DNA is TGTGCCAGCAGCATCCCTAGCGGGTTAAGGAATGAGCAGTTCTTC.